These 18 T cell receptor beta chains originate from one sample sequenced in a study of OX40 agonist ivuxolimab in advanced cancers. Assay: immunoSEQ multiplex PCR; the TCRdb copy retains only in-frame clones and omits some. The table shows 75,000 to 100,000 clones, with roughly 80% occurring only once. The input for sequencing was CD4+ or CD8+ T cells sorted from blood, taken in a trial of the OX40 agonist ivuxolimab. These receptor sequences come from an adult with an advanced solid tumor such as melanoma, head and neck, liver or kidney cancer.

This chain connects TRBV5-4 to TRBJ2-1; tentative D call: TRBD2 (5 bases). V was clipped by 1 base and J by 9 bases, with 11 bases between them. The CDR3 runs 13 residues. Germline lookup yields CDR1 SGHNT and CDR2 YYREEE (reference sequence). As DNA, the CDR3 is TGTGCCAGCAGCTTGAAGGAAGGGAGTGAGCAGTTCTTC. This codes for CASSLKEGSEQFF.

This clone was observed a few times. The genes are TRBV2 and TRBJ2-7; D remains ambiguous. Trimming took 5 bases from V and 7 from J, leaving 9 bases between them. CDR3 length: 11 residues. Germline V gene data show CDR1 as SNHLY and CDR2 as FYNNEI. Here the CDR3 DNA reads TGTGCCAGCAGTCCTACATGGGAGCAGTACTTC. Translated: CASSPTWEQYF.

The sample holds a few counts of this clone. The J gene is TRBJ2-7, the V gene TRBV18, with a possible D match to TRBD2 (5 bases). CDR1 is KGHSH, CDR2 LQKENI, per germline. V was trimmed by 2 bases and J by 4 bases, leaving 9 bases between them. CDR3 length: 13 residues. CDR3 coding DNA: TGTGCCAGCTCACCAAGCCGGGGATACGAGCAGTACTTC. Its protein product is CASSPSRGYEQYF.

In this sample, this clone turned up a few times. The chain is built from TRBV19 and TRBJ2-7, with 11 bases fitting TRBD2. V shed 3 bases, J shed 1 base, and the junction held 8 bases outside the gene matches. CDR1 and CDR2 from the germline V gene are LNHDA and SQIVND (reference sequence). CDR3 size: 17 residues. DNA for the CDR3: TGTGCCAGTAGTATTTGGCTAGCGGGAGGCCCATCCTACGAGCAGTACTTC. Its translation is CASSIWLAGGPSYEQYF.

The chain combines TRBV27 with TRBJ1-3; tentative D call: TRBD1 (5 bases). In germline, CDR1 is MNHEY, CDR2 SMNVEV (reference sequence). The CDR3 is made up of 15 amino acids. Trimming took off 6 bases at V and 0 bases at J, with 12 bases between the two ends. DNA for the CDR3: TGTGCCAGCAGATTTCAAGGGACCTCTGGAAACACCATATATTTT. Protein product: CASRFQGTSGNTIYF.

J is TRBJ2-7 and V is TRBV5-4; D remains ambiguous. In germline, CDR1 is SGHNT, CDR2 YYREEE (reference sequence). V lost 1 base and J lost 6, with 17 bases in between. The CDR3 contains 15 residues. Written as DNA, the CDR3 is TGTGCCAGCAGCTTGTTTGGCTCTCCCCTCTCCGAGCAGTACTTC. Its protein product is CASSLFGSPLSEQYF.

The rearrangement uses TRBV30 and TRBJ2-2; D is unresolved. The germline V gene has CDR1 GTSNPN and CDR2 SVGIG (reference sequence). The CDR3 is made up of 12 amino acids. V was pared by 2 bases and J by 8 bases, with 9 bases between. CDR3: CAWSTTWGELFF. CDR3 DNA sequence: TGTGCCTGGAGTACGACCTGGGGGGAGCTGTTTTTT.

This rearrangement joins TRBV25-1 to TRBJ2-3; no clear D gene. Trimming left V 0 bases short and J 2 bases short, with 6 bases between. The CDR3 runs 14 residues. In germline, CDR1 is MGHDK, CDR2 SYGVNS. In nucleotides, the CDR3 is TGTGCCAGCAGTGAATATAGGGACACAGATACGCAGTATTTT. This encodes CASSEYRDTDTQYF.

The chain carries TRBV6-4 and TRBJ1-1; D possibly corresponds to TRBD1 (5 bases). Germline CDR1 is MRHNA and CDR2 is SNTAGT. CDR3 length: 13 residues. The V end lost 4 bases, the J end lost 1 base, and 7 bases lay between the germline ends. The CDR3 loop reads CASSVDKNTEAFF. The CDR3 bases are TGTGCCAGCAGTGTGGACAAGAACACTGAAGCTTTCTTT.

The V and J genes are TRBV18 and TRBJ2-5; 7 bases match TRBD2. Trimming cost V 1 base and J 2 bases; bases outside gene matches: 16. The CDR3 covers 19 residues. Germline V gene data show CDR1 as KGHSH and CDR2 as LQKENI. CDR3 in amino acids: CASSPLGGQGRSGQETQYF. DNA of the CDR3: TGTGCCAGCTCACCACTGGGAGGGCAGGGACGTTCAGGACAAGAGACCCAGTACTTC.

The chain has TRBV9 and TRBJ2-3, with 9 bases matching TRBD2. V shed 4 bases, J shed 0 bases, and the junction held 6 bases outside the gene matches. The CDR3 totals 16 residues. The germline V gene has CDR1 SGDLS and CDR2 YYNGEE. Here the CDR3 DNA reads TGTGCCAGCAGCCCGCGACTAGCGGAAAGCACAGATACGCAGTATTTT. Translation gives CASSPRLAESTDTQYF.

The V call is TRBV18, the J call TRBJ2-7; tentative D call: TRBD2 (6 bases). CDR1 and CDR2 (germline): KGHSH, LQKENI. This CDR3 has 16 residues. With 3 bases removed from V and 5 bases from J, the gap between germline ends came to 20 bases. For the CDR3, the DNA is TGTGCCAGCTCACCGCCGGGGTGGTCCGGAGGGAACGAGCAGTACTTC. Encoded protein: CASSPPGWSGGNEQYF.

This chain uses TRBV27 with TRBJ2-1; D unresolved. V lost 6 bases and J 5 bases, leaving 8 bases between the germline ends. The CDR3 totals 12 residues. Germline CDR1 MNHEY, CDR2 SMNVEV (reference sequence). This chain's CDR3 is CASRDENNEQFF. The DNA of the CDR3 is TGTGCCAGCAGGGACGAAAACAATGAGCAGTTCTTC.

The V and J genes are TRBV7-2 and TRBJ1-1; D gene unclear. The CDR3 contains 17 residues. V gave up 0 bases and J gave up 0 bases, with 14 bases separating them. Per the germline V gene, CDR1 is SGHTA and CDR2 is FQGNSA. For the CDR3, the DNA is TGTGCCAGCAGCTTAGCTGGTACTGGGATAATGAACACTGAAGCTTTCTTT. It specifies CASSLAGTGIMNTEAFF.

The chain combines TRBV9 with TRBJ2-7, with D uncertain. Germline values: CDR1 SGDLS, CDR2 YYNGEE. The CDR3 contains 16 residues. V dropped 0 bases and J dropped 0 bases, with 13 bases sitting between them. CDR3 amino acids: CASSVGQAVSSYEQYF. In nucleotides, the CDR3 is TGTGCCAGCAGCGTAGGGCAGGCGGTTAGCTCCTACGAGCAGTACTTC.

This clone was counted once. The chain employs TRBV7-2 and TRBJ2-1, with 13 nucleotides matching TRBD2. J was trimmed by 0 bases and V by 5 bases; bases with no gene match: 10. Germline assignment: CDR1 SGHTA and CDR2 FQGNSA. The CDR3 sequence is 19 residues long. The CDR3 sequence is CASSPPPGLAGHSYNEQFF. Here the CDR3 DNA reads TGTGCCAGCAGCCCCCCCCCGGGACTAGCGGGGCACTCCTACAATGAGCAGTTCTTC.

The CDR3 sequence is CASRVRSGEIYEQYF. Here the CDR3 DNA reads TGTGCCAGCAGGGTGCGTAGCGGGGAGATCTACGAGCAGTACTTC. The chain carries TRBV6-1 and TRBJ2-7; 8 nucleotides match TRBD2. From germline, CDR1 is MNHNS and CDR2 SASEGT. J lost 3 bases, V lost 6 bases, and 10 bases had no gene match. The CDR3 contains 15 residues.

This CDR3 reads CASSKGAGSGNEQFF. The CDR3 region has the DNA TGTGCCAGCAGCAAAGGAGCGGGGTCGGGCAATGAGCAGTTCTTC. The chain employs TRBV21-1 and TRBJ2-1; the D call of TRBD2 is as the table states it, not checked on the DNA. TRBV21-1 is reported as a pseudogene. This CDR3 contains 15 residues.